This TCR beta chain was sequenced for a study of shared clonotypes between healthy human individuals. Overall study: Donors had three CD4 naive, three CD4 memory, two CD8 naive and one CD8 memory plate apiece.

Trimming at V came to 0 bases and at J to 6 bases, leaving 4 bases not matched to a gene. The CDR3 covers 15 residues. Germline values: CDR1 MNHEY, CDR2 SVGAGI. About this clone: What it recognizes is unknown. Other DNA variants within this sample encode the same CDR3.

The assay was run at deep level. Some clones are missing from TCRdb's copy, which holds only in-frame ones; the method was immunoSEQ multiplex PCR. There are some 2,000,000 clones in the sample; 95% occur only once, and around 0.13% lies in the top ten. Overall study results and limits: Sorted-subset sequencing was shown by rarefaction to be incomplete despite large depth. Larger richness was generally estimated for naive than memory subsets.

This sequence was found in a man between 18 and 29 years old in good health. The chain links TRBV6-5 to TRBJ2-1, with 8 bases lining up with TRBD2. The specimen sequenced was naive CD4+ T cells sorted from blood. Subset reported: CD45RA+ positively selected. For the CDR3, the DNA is TGTGCCAGCAGTTACTCTGGCCTAGCGGGCAATGAGCAGTTCTTC. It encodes CASSYSGLAGNEQFF.